This T cell receptor beta chain was captured by sequencing in a study of post-analysis software for immune sequencing data. Study-level results: TRBV5-6, TRBV5-1 and TRBV20-1 belonged to a set of roughly 5 TRBV segments that were more frequent in patients than controls.

Trimming took 1 base from V and 7 from J; bases not matched to a gene: 7. Looked up from germline, CDR1 is LNHDA and CDR2 is SQIVND (reference sequence). The CDR3 length is 16 residues. In its sample, this clonotype was seen once. Its antigen is still unknown. Unique molecular identifiers had been added to the TCR beta cDNA libraries. TCRdb itself ran the PCR reads through MiXCR, one entry per CDR3 protein. The table records 150,000 to 200,000 distinct CDR3 sequences, roughly 40% of them present only once. The sequence derives from a girl between 5 and 17 years old with multiple sclerosis. The chain joins TRBV19 to TRBJ2-1, with TRBD2 matching over 10 bases. The starting material was blood, obtained after autologous hematopoietic stem cell transplantation. The CDR3 loop is CASSIAASGSSNEQFF. DNA of the CDR3: TGTGCCAGTAGTATAGCGGCTAGCGGGAGTAGTAATGAGCAGTTCTTC.